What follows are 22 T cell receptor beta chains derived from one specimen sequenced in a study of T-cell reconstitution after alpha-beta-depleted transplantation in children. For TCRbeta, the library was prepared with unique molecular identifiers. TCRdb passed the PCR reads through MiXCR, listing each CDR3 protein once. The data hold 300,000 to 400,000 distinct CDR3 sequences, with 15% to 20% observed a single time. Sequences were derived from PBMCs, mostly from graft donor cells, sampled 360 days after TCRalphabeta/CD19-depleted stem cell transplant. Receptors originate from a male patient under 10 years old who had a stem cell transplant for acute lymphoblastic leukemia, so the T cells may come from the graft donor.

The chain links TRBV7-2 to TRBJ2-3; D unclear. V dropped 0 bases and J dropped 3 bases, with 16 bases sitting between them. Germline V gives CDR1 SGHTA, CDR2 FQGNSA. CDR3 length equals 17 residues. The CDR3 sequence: CASSLALGPRGTDTQYF. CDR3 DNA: TGTGCCAGCAGCTTAGCGCTAGGCCCCCGAGGAACAGATACGCAGTATTTT. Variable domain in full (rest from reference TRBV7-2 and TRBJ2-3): GAGVSQSPSNKVTEKGKDVELRCDPISGHTALYWYRQSLGQGLEFLIYFQGNSAPDKSGLPSDRFSAERTGGSVSTLTIQRTQQEDSAVYLCASSLALGPRGTDTQYFGPGTRLTVL.

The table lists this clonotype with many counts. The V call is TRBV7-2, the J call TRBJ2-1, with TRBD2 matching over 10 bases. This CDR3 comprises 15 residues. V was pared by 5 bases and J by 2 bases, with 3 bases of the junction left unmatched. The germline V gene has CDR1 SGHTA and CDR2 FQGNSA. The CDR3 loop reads CASSRGLAAYNEQFF. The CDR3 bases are TGTGCCAGCAGCCGTGGACTAGCGGCCTACAATGAGCAGTTCTTC.

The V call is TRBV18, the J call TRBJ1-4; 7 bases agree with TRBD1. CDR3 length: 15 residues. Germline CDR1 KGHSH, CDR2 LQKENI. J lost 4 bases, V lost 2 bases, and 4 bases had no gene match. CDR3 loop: CASSPWTGVNEKLFF. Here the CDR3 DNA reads TGTGCCAGCTCACCATGGACAGGCGTTAATGAAAAACTGTTTTTT.

The CDR3, as DNA: TGTGCCACCAGCGGCCCCATGGTTTACAATGAGCAGTTCTTC. Residues: CATSGPMVYNEQFF. This chain connects TRBV15 to TRBJ2-1; D remains ambiguous. Trimming removed 5 bases from V and 4 bases from J, with 12 bases in between. CDR3 length equals 14 residues. Germline CDR1 and CDR2: LNHNV and YYDKDF (reference sequence). Filled out from reference TRBV15 and TRBJ2-1, the complete variable domain reads DAMVIQNPRYQVTQFGKPVTLSCSQTLNHNVMYWYQQKSSQAPKLLFHYYDKDFNNEADTPDNFQSRRPNTSFCFLDIRSPGLGDTAMYLCATSGPMVYNEQFFGPGTRLTVL.

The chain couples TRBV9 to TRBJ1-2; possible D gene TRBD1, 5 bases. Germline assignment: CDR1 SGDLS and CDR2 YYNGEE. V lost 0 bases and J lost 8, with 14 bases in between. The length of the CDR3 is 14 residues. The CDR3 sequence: CASSVALSEGGYTF. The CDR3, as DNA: TGTGCCAGCAGCGTAGCTTTATCTGAGGGGGGCTACACCTTC. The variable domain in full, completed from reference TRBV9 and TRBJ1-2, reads DSGVTQTPKHLITATGQRVTLRCSPRSGDLSVYWYQQSLDQGLQFLIQYYNGEERAKGNILERFSAQQFPDLHSELNLSSLELGDSALYFCASSVALSEGGYTFGSGTRLTVV.

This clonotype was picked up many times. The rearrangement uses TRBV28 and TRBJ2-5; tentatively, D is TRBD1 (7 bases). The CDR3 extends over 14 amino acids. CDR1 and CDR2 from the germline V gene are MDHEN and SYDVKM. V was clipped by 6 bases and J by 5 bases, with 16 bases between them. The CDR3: CASRAGGTVETQYF. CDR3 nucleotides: TGTGCCAGCAGAGCAGGGGGGACTGTGGAGACCCAGTACTTC.

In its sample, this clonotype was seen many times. DNA of the CDR3: TGCAGTGCTAGCGGACAAGAGACCCAGTACTTC. This encodes CSASGQETQYF. V and J are TRBV20-1 and TRBJ2-5; D gene uncertain. Germline CDR1 DFQATT, CDR2 SNEGSKA (reference sequence). This CDR3 comprises 11 residues. The ends were cut back, 3 bases at V and 2 bases at J, with 4 bases in the middle.

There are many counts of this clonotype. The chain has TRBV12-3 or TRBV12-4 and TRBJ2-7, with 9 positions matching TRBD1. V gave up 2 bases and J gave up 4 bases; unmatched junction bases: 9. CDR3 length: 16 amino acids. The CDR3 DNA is TGTGCCAGCAGTTTAAGGTTTGGGACAGGGTTTTACGAGCAGTACTTC. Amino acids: CASSLRFGTGFYEQYF.

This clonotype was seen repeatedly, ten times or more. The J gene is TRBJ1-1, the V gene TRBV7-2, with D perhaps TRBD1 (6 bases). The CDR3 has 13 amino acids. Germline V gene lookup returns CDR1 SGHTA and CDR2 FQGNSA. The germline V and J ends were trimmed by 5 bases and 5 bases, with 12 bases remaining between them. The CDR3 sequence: CASSRTGRTEAFF. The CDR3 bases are TGTGCCAGCAGCCGAACAGGGAGGACTGAAGCTTTCTTT.

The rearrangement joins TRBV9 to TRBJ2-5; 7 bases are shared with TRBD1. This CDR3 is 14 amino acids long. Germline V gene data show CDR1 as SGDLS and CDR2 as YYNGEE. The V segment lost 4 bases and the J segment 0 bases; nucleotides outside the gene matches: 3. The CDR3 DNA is TGTGCCAGCAGCCCCAGGGGGTACCAAGAGACCCAGTACTTC. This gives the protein CASSPRGYQETQYF. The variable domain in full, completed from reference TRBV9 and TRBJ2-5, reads DSGVTQTPKHLITATGQRVTLRCSPRSGDLSVYWYQQSLDQGLQFLIQYYNGEERAKGNILERFSAQQFPDLHSELNLSSLELGDSALYFCASSPRGYQETQYFGPGTRLLVL.

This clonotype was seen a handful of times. The CDR3, as DNA: TGTGCCAGCAGTTTATCGGCGGCGCATCAGCCCCAGCATTTT. Translated: CASSLSAAHQPQHF. The gene calls are TRBV27 and TRBJ1-5; D is undetermined. Between the trimmed V and J ends, which lost 0 bases and 5 bases, there was a span of 8 bases. Germline CDR1 and CDR2: MNHEY and SMNVEV (reference sequence). The CDR3 spans 14 residues.

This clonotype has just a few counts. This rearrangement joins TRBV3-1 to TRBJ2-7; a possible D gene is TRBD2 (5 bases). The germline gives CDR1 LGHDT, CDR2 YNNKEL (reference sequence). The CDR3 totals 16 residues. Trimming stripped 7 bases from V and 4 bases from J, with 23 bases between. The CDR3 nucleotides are TGTGCCAGCAACCGAGGGCCCTACACGGGCCTTTACGAGCAGTACTTC. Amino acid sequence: CASNRGPYTGLYEQYF.

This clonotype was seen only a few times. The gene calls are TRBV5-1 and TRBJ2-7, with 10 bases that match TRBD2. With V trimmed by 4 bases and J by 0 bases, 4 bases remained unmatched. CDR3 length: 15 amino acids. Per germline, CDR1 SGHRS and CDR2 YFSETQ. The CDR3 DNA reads TGCGCCAGCAGCCCTACTAGCGGGACCTCCTACGAGCAGTACTTC. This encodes CASSPTSGTSYEQYF.

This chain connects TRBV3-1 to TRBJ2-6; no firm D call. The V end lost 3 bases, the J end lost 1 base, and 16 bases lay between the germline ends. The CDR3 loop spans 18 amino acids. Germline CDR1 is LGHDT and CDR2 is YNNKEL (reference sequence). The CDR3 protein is CASSHAGSARSGANVLTF. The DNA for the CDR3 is TGTGCCAGCAGCCACGCCGGTTCGGCCCGTTCTGGGGCCAACGTCCTGACTTTC.

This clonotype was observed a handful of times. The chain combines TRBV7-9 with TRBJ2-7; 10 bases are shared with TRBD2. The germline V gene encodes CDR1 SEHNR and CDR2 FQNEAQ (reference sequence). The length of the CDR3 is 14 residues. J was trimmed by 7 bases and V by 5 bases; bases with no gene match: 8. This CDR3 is CASSRSSGSREQYF. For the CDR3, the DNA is TGTGCCAGCAGCCGCTCTAGCGGGAGTAGGGAGCAGTACTTC. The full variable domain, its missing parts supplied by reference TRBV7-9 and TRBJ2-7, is DTGVSQNPRHKITKRGQNVTFRCDPISEHNRLYWYRQTLGQGPEFLTYFQNEAQLEKSRLLSDRFSAERPKGSFSTLEIQRTEQGDSAMYLCASSRSSGSREQYFGPGTRLTVT.

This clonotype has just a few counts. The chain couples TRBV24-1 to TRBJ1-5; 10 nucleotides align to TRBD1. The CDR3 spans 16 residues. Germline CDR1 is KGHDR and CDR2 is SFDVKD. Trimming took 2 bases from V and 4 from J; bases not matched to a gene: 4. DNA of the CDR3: TGTGCCACCAGTGATTCGGGGACAGGGGCGAATCAGCCCCAGCATTTT. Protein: CATSDSGTGANQPQHF.

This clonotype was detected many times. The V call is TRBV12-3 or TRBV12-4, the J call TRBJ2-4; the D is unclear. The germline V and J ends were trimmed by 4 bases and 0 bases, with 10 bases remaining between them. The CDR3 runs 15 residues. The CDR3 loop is CASSWFLLAKNIQYF. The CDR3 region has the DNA TGTGCCAGCAGTTGGTTTTTATTAGCCAAAAACATTCAGTACTTC.

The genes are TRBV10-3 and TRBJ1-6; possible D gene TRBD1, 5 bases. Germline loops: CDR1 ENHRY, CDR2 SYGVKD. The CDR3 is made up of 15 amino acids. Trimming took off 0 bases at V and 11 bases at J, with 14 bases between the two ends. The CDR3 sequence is CAISESSQGGPPLHF. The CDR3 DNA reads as TGTGCCATCAGTGAGTCGAGTCAGGGCGGGCCACCCCTCCACTTT.

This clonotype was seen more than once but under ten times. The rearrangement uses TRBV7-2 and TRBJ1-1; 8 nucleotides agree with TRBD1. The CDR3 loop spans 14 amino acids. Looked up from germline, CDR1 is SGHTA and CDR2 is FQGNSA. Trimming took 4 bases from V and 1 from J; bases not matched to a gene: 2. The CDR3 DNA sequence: TGTGCCAGCAGCTGGGACAGGACGAACACTGAAGCTTTCTTT. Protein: CASSWDRTNTEAFF.

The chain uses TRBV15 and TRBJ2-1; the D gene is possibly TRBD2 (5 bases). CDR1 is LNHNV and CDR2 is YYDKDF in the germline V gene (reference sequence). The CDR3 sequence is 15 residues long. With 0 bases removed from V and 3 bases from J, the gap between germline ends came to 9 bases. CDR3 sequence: CATSRDFSVYNEQFF. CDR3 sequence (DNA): TGTGCCACCAGCAGAGATTTTAGCGTCTACAATGAGCAGTTCTTC.

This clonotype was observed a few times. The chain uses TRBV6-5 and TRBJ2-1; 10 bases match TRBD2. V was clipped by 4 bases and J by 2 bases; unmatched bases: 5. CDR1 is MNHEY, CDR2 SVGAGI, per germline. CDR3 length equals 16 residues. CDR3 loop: CASSWLAGAPYNEQFF. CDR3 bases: TGTGCCAGCAGTTGGCTAGCGGGGGCCCCCTACAATGAGCAGTTCTTC.

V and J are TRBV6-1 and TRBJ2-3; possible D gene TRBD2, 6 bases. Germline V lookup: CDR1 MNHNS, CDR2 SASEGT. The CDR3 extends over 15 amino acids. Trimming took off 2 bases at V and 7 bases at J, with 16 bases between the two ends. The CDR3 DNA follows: TGTGCCAGCAGTGAACCGCGGGACGAGGTTAATACGCAGTATTTT. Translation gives CASSEPRDEVNTQYF.